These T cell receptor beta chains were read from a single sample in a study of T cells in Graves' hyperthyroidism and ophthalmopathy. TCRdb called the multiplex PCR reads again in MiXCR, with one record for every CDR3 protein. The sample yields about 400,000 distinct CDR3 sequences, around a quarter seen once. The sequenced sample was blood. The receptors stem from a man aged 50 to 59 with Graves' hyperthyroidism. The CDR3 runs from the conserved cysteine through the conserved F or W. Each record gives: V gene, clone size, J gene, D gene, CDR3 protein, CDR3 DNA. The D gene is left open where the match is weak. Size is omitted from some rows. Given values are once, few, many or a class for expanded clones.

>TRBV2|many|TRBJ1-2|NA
CASKLTRGGDGYTF
TGTGCCAGCAAACTGACGAGGGGCGGGGATGGCTACACCTTC
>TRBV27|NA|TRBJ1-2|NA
CASSLSMGLYGYTF
TGTGCCAGCAGTTTATCGATGGGGCTATATGGCTACACCTTC
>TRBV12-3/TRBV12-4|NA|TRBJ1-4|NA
CASSPGQLNEKLFF
TGTGCCAGCAGCCCCGGACAGCTTAATGAAAAACTGTTTTTT
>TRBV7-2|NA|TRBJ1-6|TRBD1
CASCRDRGNSPLHF
TGTGCCAGCTGCCGGGACAGGGGTAATTCACCCCTCCACTTT
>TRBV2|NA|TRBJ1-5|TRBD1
CARGGQGNQPQHF
TGTGCCAGGGGAGGACAGGGCAATCAGCCCCAGCATTTT
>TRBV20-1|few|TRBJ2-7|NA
CSARFRAYEQYF
TGCAGTGCTAGATTTAGGGCCTACGAGCAGTACTTC
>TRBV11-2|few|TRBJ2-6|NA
CASSPQTGISGANVLTF
TGTGCCAGCAGCCCTCAAACAGGGATCTCTGGGGCCAACGTCCTGACTTTC
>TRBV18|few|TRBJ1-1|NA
CASSPRDQMNTEAFF
TGTGCCAGCTCACCCAGGGATCAAATGAACACTGAAGCTTTCTTT
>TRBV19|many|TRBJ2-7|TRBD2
CASEPSGSPQEHEQYF
TGTGCCAGTGAACCTAGCGGGAGCCCCCAGGAGCACGAGCAGTACTTC
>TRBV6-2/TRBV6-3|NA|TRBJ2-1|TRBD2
CASRSSGNDNEQFF
TGTGCCAGCCGATCAAGCGGGAATGACAATGAGCAGTTCTTC
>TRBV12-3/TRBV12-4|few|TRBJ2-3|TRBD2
CASSFGGDTDTQYF
TGTGCCAGCAGTTTCGGGGGGGACACAGATACGCAGTATTTT
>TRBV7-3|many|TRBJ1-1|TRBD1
CASSLTTGPNTEAFF
TGTGCCAGCAGCTTAACGACAGGGCCAAACACTGAAGCTTTCTTT
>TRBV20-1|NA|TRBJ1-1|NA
CSASPSGTGHTEAFF
TGCAGTGCTTCCCCCTCTGGCACAGGCCACACTGAAGCTTTCTTT
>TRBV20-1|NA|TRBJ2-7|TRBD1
CSARQGVTTYEQYF
TGCAGTGCTAGACAGGGGGTTACTACCTACGAGCAGTACTTC
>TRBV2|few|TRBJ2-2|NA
CASSGQLSGYTGELFF
TGTGCCAGCAGTGGACAGCTAAGCGGGTACACCGGGGAGCTGTTTTTT
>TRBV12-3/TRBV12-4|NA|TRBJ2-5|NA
CATAPRQETQYF
TGTGCCACAGCGCCCCGTCAAGAGACCCAGTACTTC
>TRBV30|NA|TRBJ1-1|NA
CACTFGGHQAFF
TGTGCCTGCACTTTCGGAGGGCATCAAGCTTTCTTT
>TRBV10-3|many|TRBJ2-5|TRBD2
CAISESGAGSFQETQYF
TGTGCCATCAGTGAGTCAGGAGCGGGATCATTCCAAGAGACCCAGTACTTC
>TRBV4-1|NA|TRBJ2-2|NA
CASSQEDTPNTGELFF
TGCGCCAGCAGCCAAGAGGACACACCGAACACCGGGGAGCTGTTTTTT
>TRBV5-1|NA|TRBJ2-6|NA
CASSLASLSGANVLTF
TGCGCCAGCAGCTTGGCCTCTTTATCTGGGGCCAACGTCCTGACTTTC
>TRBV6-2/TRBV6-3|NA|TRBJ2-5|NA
CASSYLGGTAETQYF
TGTGCCAGCAGTTACCTAGGCGGGACAGCGGAGACCCAGTACTTC
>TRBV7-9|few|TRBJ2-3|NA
CASSTREADTQYF
TGTGCCAGCAGCACAAGGGAGGCAGATACGCAGTATTTT
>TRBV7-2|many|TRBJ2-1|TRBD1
CASGGTGTSNSYNEQFF
TGTGCCAGCGGGGGGACAGGGACTTCTAACTCCTACAATGAGCAGTTCTTC
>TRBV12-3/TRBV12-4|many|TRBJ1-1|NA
CASSSEFTEAFF
TGTGCCAGCAGTTCGGAGTTCACTGAAGCTTTCTTT
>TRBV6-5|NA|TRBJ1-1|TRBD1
CASRNIQGHNTEAFF
TGTGCCAGCAGGAACATACAGGGGCACAACACTGAAGCTTTCTTT
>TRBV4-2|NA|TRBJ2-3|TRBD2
CASSPEIAGGFSDTQYF
TGTGCCAGCAGCCCCGAAATAGCGGGAGGGTTCTCGGATACGCAGTATTTT
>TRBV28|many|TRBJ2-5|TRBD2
CASSLFETSGSSETQYF
TGTGCCAGCAGCCTCTTCGAGACTAGCGGGAGTTCTGAGACCCAGTACTTC
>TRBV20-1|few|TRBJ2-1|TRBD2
CSASLREAGEQFF
TGCAGTGCTAGTTTGCGGGAGGCTGGAGAGCAGTTCTTC
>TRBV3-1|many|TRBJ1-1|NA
CASIPKGRGSEAFF
TGTGCCAGCATCCCCAAAGGGAGGGGATCTGAAGCTTTCTTT
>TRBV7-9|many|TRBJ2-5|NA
CASGPSGGETQYF
TGTGCCAGCGGTCCCTCCGGGGGCGAGACCCAGTACTTC
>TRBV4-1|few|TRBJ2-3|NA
CASSAGGDTQYF
TGCGCCAGCAGCGCCGGAGGAGATACGCAGTATTTT
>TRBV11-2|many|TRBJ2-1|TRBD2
CASSYFLAGAYNEQFF
TGTGCCAGCAGCTACTTTCTAGCGGGAGCTTATAATGAGCAGTTCTTC
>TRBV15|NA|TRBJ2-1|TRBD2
CATSTETSDNEQFF
TGTGCCACCAGCACGGAGACTAGCGACAATGAGCAGTTCTTC
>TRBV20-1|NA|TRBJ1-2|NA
CSARQGNANYGYTF
TGCAGTGCTCGGCAGGGGAATGCCAACTATGGCTACACCTTC
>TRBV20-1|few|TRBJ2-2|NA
CSATGAGELFF
TGCAGTGCCACGGGGGCCGGGGAGCTGTTTTTT
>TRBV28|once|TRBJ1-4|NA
CASSSTGLVNEKLFF
TGTGCCAGCAGTTCGACGGGACTCGTTAATGAAAAACTGTTTTTT
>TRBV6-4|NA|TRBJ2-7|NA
CASTSGLSGAWYEQYF
TGTGCCAGCACATCGGGACTTTCCGGGGCTTGGTACGAGCAGTACTTC
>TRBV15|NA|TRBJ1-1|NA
CATSNRDGYTEAFF
TGTGCCACCAGCAACCGGGACGGATACACTGAAGCTTTCTTT
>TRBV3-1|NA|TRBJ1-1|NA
CASSQDYGGTEAFF
TGTGCCAGCAGCCAAGATTACGGGGGCACTGAAGCTTTCTTT
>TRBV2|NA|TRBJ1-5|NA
CASSEYSQNQPQHF
TGTGCCAGCAGTGAGTACAGCCAAAATCAGCCCCAGCATTTT
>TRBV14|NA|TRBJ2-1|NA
CASSQGSGFVSQFF
TGTGCCAGCAGCCAAGGGAGCGGGTTCGTTTCGCAGTTCTTC
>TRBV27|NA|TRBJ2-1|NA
CASTNYVGMRFF
TGTGCCAGCACCAATTACGTCGGTATGCGGTTCTTC
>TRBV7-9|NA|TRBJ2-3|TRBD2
CASSLASGIPTDTQYF
TGTGCCAGCAGCTTAGCTAGCGGGATACCCACCGATACGCAGTATTTT
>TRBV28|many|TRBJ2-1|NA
CASSPNRGDYNEQFF
TGTGCCAGCAGCCCTAATAGGGGGGACTACAATGAGCAGTTCTTC
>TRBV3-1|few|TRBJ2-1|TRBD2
CASSRHLAGVGNEQFF
TGTGCCAGCAGCCGCCATCTAGCGGGAGTCGGCAATGAGCAGTTCTTC
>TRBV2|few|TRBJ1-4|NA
CASSNKEKLFF
TGTGCCAGCAGTAATAAAGAAAAACTGTTTTTT
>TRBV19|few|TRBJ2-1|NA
CASSFGGGSNEQFF
TGTGCCAGTAGTTTCGGCGGGGGCTCTAATGAGCAGTTCTTC
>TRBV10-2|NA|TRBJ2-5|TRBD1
CASSEDRAETQYF
TGCGCCAGCAGTGAGGACAGGGCGGAGACCCAGTACTTC
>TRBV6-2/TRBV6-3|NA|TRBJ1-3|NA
CASSGHISSGNTIYF
TGTGCCAGCAGTGGCCACATCAGCTCTGGAAACACCATATATTTT
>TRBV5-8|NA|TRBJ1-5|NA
CASSLWGHGQPQHF
TGTGCCAGCAGCTTGTGGGGTCACGGCCAGCCCCAGCATTTT
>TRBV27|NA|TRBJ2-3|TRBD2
CASSSRLAETTDTQYF
TGTGCCAGCAGTTCCAGACTAGCGGAAACCACAGATACGCAGTATTTT
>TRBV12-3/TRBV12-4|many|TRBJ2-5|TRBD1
CASSWDRQETQYF
TGTGCCAGCAGTTGGGACAGGCAAGAGACCCAGTACTTC
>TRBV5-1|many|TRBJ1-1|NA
CASSSGDHTEAFF
TGCGCCAGCAGCTCCGGGGATCACACTGAAGCTTTCTTT
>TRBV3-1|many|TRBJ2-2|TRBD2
CASSQARGAGELFF
TGTGCCAGCAGCCAAGCCCGGGGGGCCGGGGAGCTGTTTTTT
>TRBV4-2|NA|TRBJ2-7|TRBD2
CASSQRGPAGGPSYEQYF
TGTGCCAGCAGCCAAAGGGGACCAGCGGGAGGGCCGTCCTACGAGCAGTACTTC
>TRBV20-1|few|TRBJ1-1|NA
CSARVGDVYTEAFF
TGCAGTGCTAGAGTAGGGGACGTTTACACTGAAGCTTTCTTT
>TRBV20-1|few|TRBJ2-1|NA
CSARDRGLSYNEQFF
TGCAGTGCTAGAGATCGAGGGCTGTCCTACAATGAGCAGTTCTTC